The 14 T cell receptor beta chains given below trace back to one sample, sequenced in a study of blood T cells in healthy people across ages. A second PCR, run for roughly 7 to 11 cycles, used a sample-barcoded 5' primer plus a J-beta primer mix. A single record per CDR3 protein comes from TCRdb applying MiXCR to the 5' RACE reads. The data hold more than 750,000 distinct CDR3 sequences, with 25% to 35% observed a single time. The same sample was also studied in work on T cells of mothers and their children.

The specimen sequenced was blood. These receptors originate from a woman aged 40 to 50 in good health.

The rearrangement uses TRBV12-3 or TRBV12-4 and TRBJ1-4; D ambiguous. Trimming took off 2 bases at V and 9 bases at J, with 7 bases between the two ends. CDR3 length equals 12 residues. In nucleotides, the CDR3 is TGTGCCAGCAGTTTAAGTAGGCAAAAACTGTTTTTT. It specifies CASSLSRQKLFF.

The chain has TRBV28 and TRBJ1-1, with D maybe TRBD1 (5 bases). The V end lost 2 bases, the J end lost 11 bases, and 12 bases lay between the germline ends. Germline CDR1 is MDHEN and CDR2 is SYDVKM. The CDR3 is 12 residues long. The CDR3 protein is CASSLLDTQAFF. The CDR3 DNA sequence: TGTGCCAGCAGTTTACTGGACACGCAGGCTTTCTTT.

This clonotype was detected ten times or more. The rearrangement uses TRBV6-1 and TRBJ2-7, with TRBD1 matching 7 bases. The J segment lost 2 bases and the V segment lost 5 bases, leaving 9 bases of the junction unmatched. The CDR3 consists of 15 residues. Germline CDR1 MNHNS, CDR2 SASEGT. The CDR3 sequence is CASSKPGQRTYEQYF. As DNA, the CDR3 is TGTGCCAGCAGTAAACCGGGACAGAGGACCTACGAGCAGTACTTC.

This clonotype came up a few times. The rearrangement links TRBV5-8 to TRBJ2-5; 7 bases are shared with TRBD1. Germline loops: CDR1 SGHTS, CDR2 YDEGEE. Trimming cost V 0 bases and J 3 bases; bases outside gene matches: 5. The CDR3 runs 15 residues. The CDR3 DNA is TGTGCCAGCAGCTTGGGGTACAGGGGAGAAGAGACCCAGTACTTC. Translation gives CASSLGYRGEETQYF.

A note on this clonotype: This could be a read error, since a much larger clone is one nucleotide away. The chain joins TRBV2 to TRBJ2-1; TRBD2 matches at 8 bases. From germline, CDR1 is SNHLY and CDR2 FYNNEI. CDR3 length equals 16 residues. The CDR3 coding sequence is TGTGCCGGCAGTCCCCCGGGGGGGCTAGCCATAGGTGAGCAGTTCTTC. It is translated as CAGSPPGGLAIGEQFF.

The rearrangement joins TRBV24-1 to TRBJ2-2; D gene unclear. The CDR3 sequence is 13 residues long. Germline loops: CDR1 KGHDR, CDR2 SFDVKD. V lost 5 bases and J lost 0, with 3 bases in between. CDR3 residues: CATSGTNTGELFF. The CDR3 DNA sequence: TGTGCCACCAGTGGAACGAACACCGGGGAGCTGTTTTTT.

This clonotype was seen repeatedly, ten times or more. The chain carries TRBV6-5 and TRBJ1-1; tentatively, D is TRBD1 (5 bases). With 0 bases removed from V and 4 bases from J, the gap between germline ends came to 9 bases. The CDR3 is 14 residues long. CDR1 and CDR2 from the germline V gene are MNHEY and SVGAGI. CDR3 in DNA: TGTGCCAGCAGTTACTCGGCCGGGGCCACTGAAGCTTTCTTT. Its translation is CASSYSAGATEAFF.

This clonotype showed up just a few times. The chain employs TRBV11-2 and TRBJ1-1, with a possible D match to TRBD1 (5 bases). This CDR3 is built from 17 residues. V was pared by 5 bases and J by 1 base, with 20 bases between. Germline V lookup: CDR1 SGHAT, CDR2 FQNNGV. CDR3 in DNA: TGTGCCAGCAGCCGACATTATTTGACAGAAGAGAACACTGAAGCTTTCTTT. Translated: CASSRHYLTEENTEAFF.

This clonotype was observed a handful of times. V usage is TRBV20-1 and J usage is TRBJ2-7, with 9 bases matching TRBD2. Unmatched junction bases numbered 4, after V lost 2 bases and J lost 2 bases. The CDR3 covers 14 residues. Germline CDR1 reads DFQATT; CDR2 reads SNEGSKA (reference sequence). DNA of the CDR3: TGCAGTGCTAGATCGCTAGCGGGGCCCTACGAGCAGTACTTC. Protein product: CSARSLAGPYEQYF.

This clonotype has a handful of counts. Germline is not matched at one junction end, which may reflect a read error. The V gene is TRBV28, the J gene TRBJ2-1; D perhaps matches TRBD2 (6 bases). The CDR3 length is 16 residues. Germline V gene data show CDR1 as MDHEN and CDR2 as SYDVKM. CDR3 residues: CVSSLFAGRTYNEQFF. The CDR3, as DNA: TGTGTCAGCAGTCTATTTGCGGGGAGAACCTACAATGAGCAGTTCTTC.

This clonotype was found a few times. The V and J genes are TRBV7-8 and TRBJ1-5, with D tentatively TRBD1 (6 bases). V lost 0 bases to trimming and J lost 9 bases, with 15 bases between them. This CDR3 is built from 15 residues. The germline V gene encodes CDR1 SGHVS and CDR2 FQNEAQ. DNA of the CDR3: TGTGCCAGCAGCTTAGCGACGGCCGGGGGGCCGCCCCAGCATTTT. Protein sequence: CASSLATAGGPPQHF.

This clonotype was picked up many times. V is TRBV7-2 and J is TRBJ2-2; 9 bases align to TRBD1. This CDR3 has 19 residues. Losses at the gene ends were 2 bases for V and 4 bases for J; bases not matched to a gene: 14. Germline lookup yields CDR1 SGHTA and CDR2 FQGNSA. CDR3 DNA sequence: TGTGCCAGCAGCTTAAGGACCCCGCGACAGGGGGGAATCACCGGGGAGCTGTTTTTT. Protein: CASSLRTPRQGGITGELFF.

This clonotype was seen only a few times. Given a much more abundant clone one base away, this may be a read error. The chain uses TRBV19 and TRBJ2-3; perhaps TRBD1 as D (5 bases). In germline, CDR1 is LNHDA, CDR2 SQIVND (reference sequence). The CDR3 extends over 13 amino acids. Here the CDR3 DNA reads TGTACCAGTAGTACAGGACGACAAGATACGCAGTATTTT. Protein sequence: CTSSTGRQDTQYF. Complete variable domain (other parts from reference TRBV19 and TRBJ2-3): DGGITQSPKYLFRKEGQNVTLSCEQNLNHDAMYWYRQDPGQGLRLIYYSQIVNDFQKGDIAEGYSVSREKKESFPLTVTSAQKNPTAFYLCTSSTGRQDTQYFGPGTRLTVL.

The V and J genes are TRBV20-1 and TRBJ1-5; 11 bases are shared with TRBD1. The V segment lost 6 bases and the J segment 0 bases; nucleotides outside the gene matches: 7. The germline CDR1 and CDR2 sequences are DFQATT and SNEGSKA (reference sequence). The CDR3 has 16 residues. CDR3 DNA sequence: TGCAGTGCGTGGACAGGGGGCAGGGGTAGCAATCAGCCCCAGCATTTT. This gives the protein CSAWTGGRGSNQPQHF.